This T cell receptor (beta chain) was retrieved from a study of early T cells in non-severe SARS-CoV-2 infection. For the study at large: Sequencing targeted bulk RNA from unsorted whole blood, leaving chains unpaired.

The protocol attached unique molecular identifiers to individual cDNA molecules. A single record per CDR3 protein comes from TCRdb applying MiXCR to the 5' RACE reads. This sample carries tens of thousands of distinct CDR3 sequences, 11% of them seen once, and the ten largest clones take more than 10%. This clonotype was found a few times. The sample consisted of whole blood, taken at baseline. The receptor's source is an adult who was a healthcare worker with PCR-confirmed SARS-CoV-2 infection or an uninfected control (not recorded which).

CDR3 sequence reads: CASSSELYNEQFF. The CDR3 DNA is TGTGCCAGCAGCTCGGAGCTCTACAATGAGCAGTTCTTC. The chain combines TRBV11-2 with TRBJ2-1; no clear D gene. This CDR3 spans 13 amino acids. Per germline, CDR1 SGHAT and CDR2 FQNNGV. V was trimmed by 4 bases and J by 3 bases, leaving 7 bases between them.